The T cell receptor beta chain under discussion was sequenced for a study of T cell responses to AZD1222 COVID-19 vaccine. Study findings and constraints: Donors in the cohort were predominantly white British and more often female, and clonal diversity was possibly underestimated. Just six AZD1222 recipients were seropositive at baseline.

On this clone: What it binds is not known.

Repertoires were generated with immunoSEQ multiplex PCR, while TCRdb's copy carries only in-frame clones and drops some. The data hold 60,000 to 85,000 clones, with more than 60% observed a single time. This CDR3 has 16 amino acids. Germline CDR1 is DFQATT and CDR2 is SNEGSKA (reference sequence). The V and J ends lost 3 bases and 4 bases respectively, with 19 bases between them. The chain has TRBV20-1 and TRBJ2-1; no reliable D call. The receptor was derived from an adult who received the MenACWY meningococcal vaccine as a control. Sample: peripheral blood, taken 28 days after the second dose of the MenACWY control vaccine. The chain's CDR3 is CSASNDQLWSYNEQFF. The CDR3 region has the DNA TGCAGTGCTAGTAACGACCAGCTCTGGAGTTACAATGAGCAGTTCTTC.